This TCR beta chain came from a study of OX40 agonist ivuxolimab in advanced cancers. Study-level background: Around 40% of patients had received prior checkpoint inhibitor therapy.

The length of the CDR3 is 14 residues. Trimming cost V 8 bases and J 10 bases; bases outside gene matches: 13. Germline V lookup: CDR1 LNHDA, CDR2 SQIVND (reference sequence). TCRdb's copy holds only in-frame clones and misses some; the assay was immunoSEQ multiplex PCR. Among about 17,000 clones listed, roughly 84% were seen once. The sample in question was CD4+ or CD8+ T cells sorted from blood, obtained in a trial of the OX40 agonist ivuxolimab. This TCR was recovered from an adult with an advanced solid tumor such as melanoma, head and neck, liver or kidney cancer. This sequence joins TRBV19 and TRBJ2-1; the match to TRBD2 covers 8 bases. The CDR3 loop is CASQEGLGPWEQFF. In nucleotides, the CDR3 is TGTGCCAGTCAGGAGGGACTAGGTCCATGGGAGCAGTTCTTC.